A selection of T cell receptor beta chains follows, all from one sample in a study of blood T cell repertoires in COVID-19. Sequenced by immunoSEQ multiplex PCR; TCRdb stores in-frame clones only, minus some. Of 200,000 or so clones listed, approximately 85% were seen once; the top ten hold 3% to 3.5%. The sample consisted of peripheral blood. The source is a man aged 55 to 70 with acute or convalescent COVID-19. CDR3s include the opening cysteine and the closing phenylalanine or tryptophan. Each record gives: clone size, J gene, D gene, V gene, CDR3 protein, CDR3 DNA. D genes are given only for firm matches. Rows may omit the clone size; those that give it use once, few, many or a size class.

clone_size: NA; j_call: TRBJ2-7; d_call: TRBD1; v_call: TRBV7-2; cdr3_aa: CASSYGGTGLYEQYF; cdr3_nt: TGTGCCAGCAGCTATGGGGGGACAGGGCTCTACGAGCAGTACTTC
clone_size: NA; j_call: TRBJ2-7; d_call: TRBD1; v_call: TRBV6-5; cdr3_aa: CASSVGTGGIYEQYF; cdr3_nt: TGTGCCAGCAGCGTCGGGACAGGGGGAATCTACGAGCAGTACTTC
clone_size: NA; j_call: TRBJ1-6; d_call: NA; v_call: TRBV5-8; cdr3_aa: CASSLFRGNSPLHF; cdr3_nt: TGTGCCAGCAGCTTGTTTCGGGGAAATTCACCCCTCCACTTT
clone_size: NA; j_call: TRBJ2-5; d_call: NA; v_call: TRBV18; cdr3_aa: CASSLAAVNQETQYF; cdr3_nt: TGTGCCAGCTCACTGGCCGCTGTAAACCAAGAGACCCAGTACTTC
clone_size: NA; j_call: TRBJ1-6; d_call: TRBD1; v_call: TRBV7-9; cdr3_aa: CASSSGRGSSYNSPLHF; cdr3_nt: TGTGCCAGCAGCTCGGGCAGGGGGAGCTCCTATAATTCACCCCTCCACTTT
clone_size: NA; j_call: TRBJ1-5; d_call: TRBD1; v_call: TRBV24-1; cdr3_aa: CATGTGGRPQHF; cdr3_nt: TGTGCCACCGGGACAGGGGGTCGACCCCAGCATTTT
clone_size: NA; j_call: TRBJ2-1; d_call: NA; v_call: TRBV5-7; cdr3_aa: CASSRGRWEQFF; cdr3_nt: TGTGCCAGCAGCCGAGGGCGTTGGGAGCAGTTCTTC
clone_size: NA; j_call: TRBJ1-5; d_call: TRBD1; v_call: TRBV29-1; cdr3_aa: CSVRQGLNQPQHF; cdr3_nt: TGCAGCGTTCGACAGGGCCTTAATCAGCCCCAGCATTTT
clone_size: once; j_call: TRBJ1-1; d_call: NA; v_call: TRBV6-5; cdr3_aa: CASRRSDNTEAFF; cdr3_nt: TGTGCCAGCAGGAGGTCTGATAACACTGAAGCTTTCTTT
clone_size: NA; j_call: TRBJ1-5; d_call: NA; v_call: TRBV28; cdr3_aa: CATLGGGAGQPQHF; cdr3_nt: TGTGCCACCCTGGGGGGGGGCGCCGGGCAGCCCCAGCATTTT
clone_size: NA; j_call: TRBJ2-3; d_call: TRBD2; v_call: TRBV9; cdr3_aa: CASSVDSGSVTDTQYF; cdr3_nt: TGTGCCAGCAGCGTTGATAGCGGGAGTGTGACAGATACGCAGTATTTT
clone_size: NA; j_call: TRBJ1-1; d_call: NA; v_call: TRBV10-2; cdr3_aa: CASSDKFGNTEAFF; cdr3_nt: TGCGCCAGCAGTGATAAGTTCGGGAACACTGAAGCTTTCTTT
clone_size: NA; j_call: TRBJ2-3; d_call: NA; v_call: TRBV9; cdr3_aa: CASSSRTSTDTQYF; cdr3_nt: TGTGCCAGCAGCTCTAGGACTAGCACAGATACGCAGTATTTT
clone_size: NA; j_call: TRBJ2-5; d_call: TRBD2; v_call: TRBV5-6; cdr3_aa: CASSLGTSGLKAQYF; cdr3_nt: TGTGCCAGCAGCTTAGGGACTAGCGGGCTGAAGGCCCAGTACTTC
clone_size: NA; j_call: TRBJ2-7; d_call: TRBD2; v_call: TRBV18; cdr3_aa: CASSPPPSGTYEQYF; cdr3_nt: TGTGCCAGCTCACCACCGCCTAGCGGTACCTACGAGCAGTACTTC
clone_size: NA; j_call: TRBJ1-2; d_call: NA; v_call: TRBV6-4; cdr3_aa: CASSEGGRGAYYGYTF; cdr3_nt: TGTGCCAGCAGTGAGGGGGGGAGGGGCGCGTACTATGGCTACACCTTC
clone_size: NA; j_call: TRBJ2-1; d_call: NA; v_call: TRBV27; cdr3_aa: CASSVYGPNEQFF; cdr3_nt: TGTGCCAGCAGTGTATATGGCCCCAATGAGCAGTTCTTC
clone_size: NA; j_call: TRBJ2-2; d_call: NA; v_call: TRBV29-1; cdr3_aa: CSVSQGYTGELFF; cdr3_nt: TGCAGCGTTTCGCAGGGCTACACCGGGGAGCTGTTTTTT
clone_size: NA; j_call: TRBJ2-7; d_call: NA; v_call: TRBV6-5; cdr3_aa: CASSYQGGQYF; cdr3_nt: TGTGCCAGCAGTTACCAGGGTGGGCAGTACTTC
clone_size: NA; j_call: TRBJ2-1; d_call: NA; v_call: TRBV4-1; cdr3_aa: CASSQGSSYNEQFF; cdr3_nt: TGCGCCAGCAGCCAGGGGAGCTCCTACAATGAGCAGTTCTTC
clone_size: NA; j_call: TRBJ2-3; d_call: NA; v_call: TRBV4-2; cdr3_aa: CASSQGRDMSTDTQYF; cdr3_nt: TGTGCCAGCAGCCAAGGGCGGGATATGAGCACAGATACGCAGTATTTT